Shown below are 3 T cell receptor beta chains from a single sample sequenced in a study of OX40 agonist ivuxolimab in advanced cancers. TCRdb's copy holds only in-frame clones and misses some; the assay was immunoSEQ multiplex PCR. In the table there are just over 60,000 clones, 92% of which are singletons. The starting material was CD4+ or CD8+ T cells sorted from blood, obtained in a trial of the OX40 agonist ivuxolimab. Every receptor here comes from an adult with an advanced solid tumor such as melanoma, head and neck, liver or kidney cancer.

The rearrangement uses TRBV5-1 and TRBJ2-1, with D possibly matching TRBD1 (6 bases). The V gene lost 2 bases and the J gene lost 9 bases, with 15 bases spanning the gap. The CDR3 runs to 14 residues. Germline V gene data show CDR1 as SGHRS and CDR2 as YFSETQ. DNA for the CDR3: TGCGCCAGCAGCTTTAGGGACAACTATAGTGAGCAGTTCTTC. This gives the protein CASSFRDNYSEQFF.

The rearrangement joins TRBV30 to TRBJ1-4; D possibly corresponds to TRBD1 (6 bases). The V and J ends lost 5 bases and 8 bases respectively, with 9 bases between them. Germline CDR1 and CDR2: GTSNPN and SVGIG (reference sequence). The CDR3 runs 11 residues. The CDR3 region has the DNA TGTGCCTGGGCAGGGGAGGAAAAACTGTTTTTT. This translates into CAWAGEEKLFF.

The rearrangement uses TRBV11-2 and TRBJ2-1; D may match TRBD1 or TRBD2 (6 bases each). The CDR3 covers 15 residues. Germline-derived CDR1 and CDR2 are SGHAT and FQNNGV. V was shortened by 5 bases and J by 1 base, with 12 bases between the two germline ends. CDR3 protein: CASSGGGSSYNEQFF. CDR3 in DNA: TGTGCCAGCAGCGGAGGGGGGAGTTCCTACAATGAGCAGTTCTTC.